This entry features one TCR beta chain sequence. This clonotype was seen more than once but under ten times. Its specific antigen is unknown. The input lacks base qualities; no much larger clone sits a single base away. The data originate from a study of T cells in Graves' hyperthyroidism and ophthalmopathy (dated by TCRdb to about 2019). In terms of the full investigation: Peripheral blood samples were taken at initial diagnosis, before any treatment was given. The paper reports TCR Vbeta CDR3 sequencing of some 140 peripheral blood samples: around 45 ophthalmopathy, over 70 hyperthyroidism and about 17 progressor patients. Prospective prediction of ophthalmopathy was tested in an independent validation cohort consisting of some 18 hyperthyroidism patients and around 16 patients who later progressed to ophthalmopathy. In addition, the study compared T-cell repertoires in thyroid tissue and in blood from a handful of Graves' hyperthyroidism patients. To identify distinguishing TCR V-J signatures, a discovery cohort of about a hundred patients was used, comprising 43 with Graves' ophthalmopathy and some 57 with stable Graves' hyperthyroidism. Following sampling, methimazole starting at 30 mg daily was given to hyperthyroidism patients, and high-dose intravenous methylprednisolone was given to ophthalmopathy patients. For training and testing, the 100 or so patients in the discovery cohort were randomly divided in a 7:3 ratio.

Amplification of TCR beta CDR3 regions was carried out from RNA transcripts. The first round of RT-PCR for the TCR CDR3 was performed with the HTBI primer set and the Qiagen OneStep RT-PCR kit. Libraries were constructed in a second round of multiplex PCR, after which size selection and purification were performed. The libraries were sequenced on an Illumina HiSeq2000 using paired-end 100 bp reads. Regarding the original processing steps: SOAPnuke was used to process the raw data, removing reads that contained adapters or uncalled bases, had a mean Phred below 15, or lacked an exact match to the constant primer or identifier. High-quality paired reads were merged with COPE v1.2.5, and unique nucleotide sequences were defined as clonotypes. Clonotypes were aligned to IMGT TRBV, TRBD and TRBJ reference segments using MiTCR v1.1. Analysis was restricted to V-J combinations with a frequency above 0.0001, which covered 98% to 99.2% of repertoires. A TCS score was defined as the ratio of F50 (clonal expansion) to E x V (chaos), with BLOSUM62-based TCRdist applied between CDR3 peptides within each V-J. Welch's t-statistics and random forest reduced 500 to 650 V-J features to under 15, which were used in a naive Bayes classifier (R e1071). Using fastp trimming at Q25 and MiXCR clonotype assembly, TCRdb reanalyzed the public sequencing data and kept in-frame beta chains. Identical CDR3 protein sequences are pooled into one entry, listed with their most common genes and DNA. These V and J calls rely on TCRdb rather than the paper's analysis. For this sample the table gives some 200,000 distinct CDR3 sequences, of which 15% to 20% were detected only once. Of the sample, 50% falls within the top ten clones.

On the study overall, not on this receptor specifically: Most expanded thyroid clonotypes (frequency above 0.001) were also found in blood, which suggests that blood repertoires may mirror thyroid immune responses. Sample size was not statistically predetermined, and investigators were not blinded to group allocation. Ophthalmopathy was separated from stable hyperthyroidism by a 13 V-J signature model, with around 88% sensitivity and about 81% specificity obtained in cross-validation and 80%/75% obtained in testing. In validation, progression to ophthalmopathy was predicted by the model with around 70% sensitivity and 72% to 85% specificity, a median of approximately 6.5 months before onset.

Stable Graves' hyperthyroidism was defined as the absence of progression to ophthalmopathy over 18 months of follow-up. Hyperthyroidism patients were newly diagnosed, had a disease duration of under 2 months, and were aged 18 to 65 years. Any patient with an uncontrolled infection, another autoimmune disease, pregnancy or lactation was excluded. Diagnoses relied on clinical symptoms, serum thyroxine and TRAb, thyroid ultrasound and orbital computed tomography. Ficoll-Paque density gradient centrifugation was used to isolate PBMCs from about 10 ml of fresh peripheral blood. Trizol reagent was used to extract total RNA, and RNA quality was then checked on an Agilent 2100 Bioanalyzer. V is reduced by 1 base and J by 8 bases, leaving a spacing of 15 bases between them. CDR3 length: 15 amino acids, cysteine to phenylalanine. Only the CDR3 DNA stays, 45 bases, in frame from base 1. Via the germline V gene, CDR1 is SGHTA and CDR2 FQGNSA.

The receptor's source is a man in his fifties with Graves' hyperthyroidism. The specimen sequenced was blood. This sequence uses TRBV7-2 and TRBJ2-1; tentative D gene TRBD2, with 6 bases matching. The CDR3 is CASSLGAGPYDEQFF. DNA sequence: TGTGCCAGCAGCTTAGGAGCGGGTCCTTACGATGAGCAGTTCTTC.